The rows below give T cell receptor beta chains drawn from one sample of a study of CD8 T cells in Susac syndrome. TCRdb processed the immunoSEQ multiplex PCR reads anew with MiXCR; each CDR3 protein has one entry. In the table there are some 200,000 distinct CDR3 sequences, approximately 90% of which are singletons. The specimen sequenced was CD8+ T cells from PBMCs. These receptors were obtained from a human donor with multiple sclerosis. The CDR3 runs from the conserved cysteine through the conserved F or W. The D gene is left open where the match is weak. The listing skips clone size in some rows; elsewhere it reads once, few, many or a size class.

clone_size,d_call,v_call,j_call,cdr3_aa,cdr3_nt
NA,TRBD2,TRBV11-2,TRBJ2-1,CASSSPWGLAGDVEQFF,TGTGCCAGCAGCTCCCCCTGGGGACTAGCGGGAGATGTTGAGCAGTTCTTC
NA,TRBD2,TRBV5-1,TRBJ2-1,CASSPHLADNYNEQFF,TGCGCCAGCAGCCCTCACCTAGCGGATAACTACAATGAGCAGTTCTTC
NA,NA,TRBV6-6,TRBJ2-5,CASWAETQYF,TGTGCCAGCTGGGCAGAGACCCAGTACTTC
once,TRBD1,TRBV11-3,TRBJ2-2,CASSSAGTGGTGELFF,TGTGCCAGCAGCTCGGCCGGGACAGGGGGCACCGGGGAGCTGTTTTTT
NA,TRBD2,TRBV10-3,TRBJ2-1,CAISEGSSGAGNEQFF,TGTGCCATCAGTGAGGGTTCTAGCGGGGCAGGAAATGAGCAGTTCTTC
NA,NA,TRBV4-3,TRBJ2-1,CASSQERAEFGEQFF,TGCGCCAGCAGCCAAGAACGGGCGGAGTTCGGTGAGCAGTTCTTC
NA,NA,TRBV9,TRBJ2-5,CASSASGTPQETQYF,TGTGCCAGCAGCGCCTCCGGGACCCCACAAGAGACCCAGTACTTC
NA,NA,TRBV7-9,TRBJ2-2,CASSLPRDSPNTGELFF,TGTGCCAGCAGCTTACCTCGGGACTCGCCGAACACCGGGGAGCTGTTTTTT
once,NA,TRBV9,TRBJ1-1,CASSVAPGRKGTEAFF,TGTGCCAGCAGCGTAGCCCCGGGACGGAAGGGGACTGAAGCTTTCTTT
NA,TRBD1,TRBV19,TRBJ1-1,CASSIIGDSEAFF,TGTGCCAGTAGTATAATCGGGGACAGTGAAGCTTTCTTT
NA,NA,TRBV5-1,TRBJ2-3,CASSLGRTDTQYF,TGCGCCAGCAGCTTGGGGCGCACAGATACGCAGTATTTT
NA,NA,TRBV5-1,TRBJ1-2,CASSLEGVGYTF,TGCGCCAGCAGCTTGGAAGGGGTCGGCTACACCTTC
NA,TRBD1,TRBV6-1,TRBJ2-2,CATRTGGYTGELFF,TGTGCCACGAGGACAGGGGGCTACACCGGGGAGCTGTTTTTT
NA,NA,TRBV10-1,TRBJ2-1,CASSDPAVGRGHGNEQFF,TGCGCCAGCAGCGACCCGGCCGTAGGGAGGGGGCACGGGAATGAGCAGTTCTTC
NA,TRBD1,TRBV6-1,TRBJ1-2,CASSRKAPRDRGFYGYTF,TGTGCCAGCAGCCGTAAAGCTCCTCGGGACAGGGGTTTCTATGGCTACACCTTC
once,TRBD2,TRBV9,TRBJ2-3,CASSGPSGGGLTDTQYF,TGTGCCAGCAGCGGACCTTCGGGCGGGGGGCTCACAGATACGCAGTATTTT
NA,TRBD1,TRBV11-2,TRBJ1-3,CASSPGTESSGNTIYF,TGTGCCAGCAGCCCTGGGACAGAGAGCTCTGGAAACACCATATATTTT
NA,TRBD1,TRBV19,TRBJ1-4,CASSGWGQEATNEKLFF,TGTGCCAGTAGTGGCTGGGGACAGGAGGCAACTAATGAAAAACTGTTTTTT
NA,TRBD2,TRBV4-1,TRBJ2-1,CASSQVLAGGLNEQFF,TGCGCCAGCAGCCAAGTCCTAGCGGGGGGGCTGAATGAGCAGTTCTTC
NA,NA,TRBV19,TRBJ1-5,CASTRWGVANQPQHF,TGTGCCAGTACACGGTGGGGGGTCGCGAATCAGCCCCAGCATTTT
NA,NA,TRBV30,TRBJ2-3,CAWSAAGGDTQYF,TGTGCCTGGAGTGCAGCCGGCGGAGATACGCAGTATTTT
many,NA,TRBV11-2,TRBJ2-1,CASSLGYNEQFF,TGTGCCAGCAGCTTAGGGTACAATGAGCAGTTCTTC
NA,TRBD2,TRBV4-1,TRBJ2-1,CASSTLAGVEEQFF,TGCGCCAGCAGCACTTTAGCGGGAGTAGAGGAGCAGTTCTTC
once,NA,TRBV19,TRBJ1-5,CASSRDSNQPQHF,TGTGCCAGTAGCCGGGACAGCAATCAGCCCCAGCATTTT
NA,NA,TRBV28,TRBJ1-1,CASSSWFTEAFF,TGTGCCAGCAGTTCGTGGTTCACTGAAGCTTTCTTT
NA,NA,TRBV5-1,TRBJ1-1,CASSLPPDPEAFF,TGCGCCAGCAGCTTACCACCAGACCCTGAAGCTTTCTTT
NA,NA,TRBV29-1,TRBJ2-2,CSSPDSTGELFF,TGCAGCTCGCCGGACTCTACCGGGGAGCTGTTTTTT
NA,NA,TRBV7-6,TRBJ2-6,CASSAPIPGSGANVLTF,TGTGCCAGCAGCGCCCCAATTCCCGGGAGTGGGGCCAACGTCCTGACTTTC
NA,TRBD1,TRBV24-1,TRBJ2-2,CATAGTGDGGELFF,TGTGCCACCGCTGGGACAGGGGACGGCGGGGAGCTGTTTTTT
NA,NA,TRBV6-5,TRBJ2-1,CASREAGVNEQFF,TGTGCCAGCAGAGAGGCAGGGGTGAATGAGCAGTTCTTC
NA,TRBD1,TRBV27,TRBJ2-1,CASSLLQGAEDEQFF,TGTGCCAGCAGTTTATTGCAGGGGGCGGAGGATGAGCAGTTCTTC
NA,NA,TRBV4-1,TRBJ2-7,CASSQPGFEQYF,TGCGCCAGCAGCCAACCAGGATTCGAGCAGTACTTC